The rows below give T cell receptor beta chains drawn from one sample of a study of T cell clones after liver transplantation. Sequenced by immunoSEQ multiplex PCR; TCRdb stores in-frame clones only, minus some. In the table there are fewer than 50,000 clones, about 82% of which are singletons. The sample here was CD4+ T cells from blood, taken 24 months after liver transplant. Source of these receptors: a human patient who received a liver transplant. T cells may partly derive from the graft donor. Each CDR3 is given with its conserved first and last residue. Each record gives: D gene, clone size, J gene, V gene, CDR3 protein, CDR3 DNA. A D gene is named only where the DNA matches it firmly. Clone sizes are given selectively: once, few, many, or a class where the clone is expanded.

>-|-|TRBJ1-1|TRBV7-2
CASSSTGTVTEAFF
TGTGCCAGCAGCTCCACCGGGACGGTAACTGAAGCTTTCTTT
>TRBD1|-|TRBJ2-7|TRBV15
CATNQGTGATYEQYF
TGTGCCACTAACCAGGGGACAGGGGCCACCTACGAGCAGTACTTC
>TRBD2|-|TRBJ2-1|TRBV11-1
CASSLAGGPYEQFF
TGTGCCAGCAGCTTAGCGGGAGGGCCATATGAGCAGTTCTTC
>TRBD1|-|TRBJ1-2|TRBV7-8
CASSPRTGDYGYTF
TGTGCCAGCAGCCCAAGGACAGGGGACTATGGCTACACCTTC
>TRBD1|-|TRBJ1-6|TRBV2
CASREKTGGNSPLHF
TGTGCCAGCAGAGAAAAGACAGGGGGTAATTCACCCCTCCACTTT
>TRBD1|-|TRBJ1-5|TRBV18
CASSPTTGSSNQPQHF
TGTGCCAGCTCACCAACGACAGGGTCGAGCAATCAGCCCCAGCATTTT
>-|-|TRBJ1-1|TRBV30
CAWSPGALNTEAFF
TGTGCCTGGAGTCCCGGGGCATTGAACACTGAAGCTTTCTTT
>-|-|TRBJ1-1|TRBV28
CASSLRAPSPEAFF
TGTGCCAGCAGTTTACGCGCGCCTTCTCCTGAAGCTTTCTTT
>TRBD1|few|TRBJ2-7|TRBV11-1
CASSTRTGGEQYF
TGTGCCAGCAGCACCCGGACAGGGGGCGAGCAGTACTTC
>TRBD2|-|TRBJ2-1|TRBV4-2
CASSQTSGSFSNEQFF
TGTGCCAGCAGCCAAACTAGCGGGAGTTTCTCCAATGAGCAGTTCTTC
>-|-|TRBJ2-5|TRBV19
CASSNTRGETQYF
TGTGCCAGTAGTAATACGAGGGGGGAGACCCAGTACTTC
>TRBD1|-|TRBJ2-2|TRBV11-2
CASSLGQGNTGELFF
TGTGCCAGCAGCTTAGGACAGGGGAACACCGGGGAGCTGTTTTTT
>-|-|TRBJ1-2|TRBV28
CASNPTPVLSNYGYTF
TGTGCCAGCAACCCGACACCTGTCCTTTCTAACTATGGCTACACCTTC
>-|-|TRBJ2-1|TRBV20-1
CSAITGNEQFF
TGCAGTGCCATTACGGGCAATGAGCAGTTCTTC
>-|-|TRBJ1-4|TRBV5-1
CASSLGGTNEKLFF
TGCGCCAGCAGCTTGGGTGGAACTAATGAAAAACTGTTTTTT
>-|-|TRBJ2-7|TRBV29-1
CSVQDYGEQYF
TGCAGCGTACAGGATTACGGCGAGCAGTACTTC
>-|-|TRBJ1-2|TRBV6-5
CASSYSAGIYGYTF
TGTGCCAGCAGTTACTCCGCAGGGATCTATGGCTACACCTTC
>TRBD2|-|TRBJ2-3|TRBV7-3
CASSLTGGADTQYF
TGTGCCAGCAGCTTAACTGGGGGGGCAGATACGCAGTATTTT
>-|-|TRBJ2-3|TRBV21-1
CASRKGWCPDTQYF
TGTGCCAGCAGGAAGGGGTGGTGTCCAGATACGCAGTATTTT
>-|-|TRBJ2-1|TRBV5-1
CASSLRGPSYNEQFF
TGCGCCAGCAGCTTGCGGGGGCCCTCCTACAATGAGCAGTTCTTC
>-|-|TRBJ1-2|TRBV14
CASSQDYRDSFGYTF
TGTGCCAGCAGCCAAGACTACCGGGACTCATTCGGCTACACCTTC
>-|once|TRBJ1-1|TRBV5-4
CASSRGRVTEAFF
TGTGCCAGCAGCAGGGGCAGGGTCACTGAAGCTTTCTTT
>TRBD1|-|TRBJ1-4|TRBV18
CASSYNTGATNEKLFF
TGTGCCAGCTCTTATAATACAGGGGCAACTAATGAAAAACTGTTTTTT
>-|-|TRBJ2-7|TRBV25-1
CASSREGGMGYEQYF
TGTGCCAGCAGCCGAGAGGGGGGAATGGGCTACGAGCAGTACTTC
>TRBD2|-|TRBJ2-7|TRBV18
CASSPEGLAETYEQYF
TGTGCCAGCTCACCAGAGGGACTAGCGGAGACCTACGAGCAGTACTTC
>-|-|TRBJ2-3|TRBV11-2
CASSLDWSPEDTQYF
TGTGCCAGCAGCTTAGATTGGTCCCCGGAGGATACGCAGTATTTT
>-|-|TRBJ2-7|TRBV7-8
CASTHSGANSYEQYF
TGTGCCAGCACCCACTCCGGGGCTAACTCCTACGAGCAGTACTTC
>-|once|TRBJ1-5|TRBV7-2
CASSQRGHPNQPQHF
TGTGCCAGCAGCCAGCGGGGTCATCCAAATCAGCCCCAGCATTTT
>-|-|TRBJ1-2|TRBV6-4
CASSAPGGGLLNYGYTF
TGTGCCAGCAGTGCCCCCGGGGGGGGCCTCCTTAACTATGGCTACACCTTC
>TRBD2|-|TRBJ2-3|TRBV7-3
CASSLIAGGGPDTQYF
TGTGCCAGCAGCTTAATAGCGGGAGGAGGTCCAGATACGCAGTATTTT
>-|-|TRBJ1-3|TRBV5-1
CASSLRGDALINTIYF
TGCGCCAGCAGCTTGAGAGGGGACGCCCTCATAAACACCATATATTTT
>-|-|TRBJ1-1|TRBV6-5
CASSYKGMNTEAFF
TGTGCCAGCAGTTATAAGGGAATGAACACTGAAGCTTTCTTT
>TRBD1|-|TRBJ2-1|TRBV30
CAWTRDRANEQFF
TGTGCCTGGACCAGGGACAGGGCTAATGAGCAGTTCTTC
>-|-|TRBJ2-1|TRBV10-2
CASGMTSPNEQFF
TGCGCCAGCGGGATGACTAGTCCTAATGAGCAGTTCTTC
>-|-|TRBJ2-2|TRBV5-6
CASSLRGHANTGELFF
TGTGCCAGCAGCTTGCGGGGACACGCGAACACCGGGGAGCTGTTTTTT
>-|-|TRBJ1-5|TRBV5-6
CASTDQPQHF
TGTGCCAGCACGGACCAGCCCCAGCATTTT
>-|-|TRBJ2-1|TRBV27
CASRRQVSSYNEQFF
TGTGCCAGCAGGAGACAGGTCAGCTCCTACAATGAGCAGTTCTTC